This TCR beta chain is from a study of blood T cell repertoires in COVID-19. V lost 0 bases and J lost 4, with 13 bases in between. Germline V gene sequence: CDR1 SGHNT, CDR2 YYREEE (reference sequence). The CDR3 is 15 amino acids. This clone was observed once. Authors' data handling: By means of reference gene primer amplification, nucleated cell counts were estimated. The data were produced by immunoSEQ multiplex PCR, yet TCRdb's version contains in-frame clones alone and is incomplete. The V and J calls and clone size come from that table; D and trimming were worked out from the DNA. The sample has 160,000 or so clones; 81% are singletons.

The TCR was taken from a man aged 55 to 70 with active or convalescent COVID-19. Sequences were obtained from peripheral blood. The rearrangement joins TRBV5-4 to TRBJ1-2; perhaps TRBD1 as D (6 bases). Written as DNA, the CDR3 is TGTGCCAGCAGCTTGGTGGGGGCGCCGGGCTATGGCTACACCTTC. Encoded protein: CASSLVGAPGYGYTF.